These T cell receptor beta chains were read from a single sample in a study of cytomegalovirus exposure and HLA in healthy donors. Sequencing was performed with immunoSEQ multiplex PCR; in TCRdb, only in-frame clones are kept and a portion is missing. The sample records roughly 330,000 clones, about nine tenths being singletons. Sequenced: PBMCs. The receptors stem from a young woman in good health and CMV-seropositive. Both conserved end residues are part of each CDR3. Fields, in order: J gene, clone size, D gene, V gene, CDR3 DNA, CDR3 protein. The D gene is left open where the match is weak. Rows give clone size only sometimes, using once, few, many, or a class for an expanded clone.

TRBJ1-5,.,.,TRBV7-8,TGTGCCAGCAGCTCCCCCACTGGGCTTGGCAATCAGCCCCAGCATTTT,CASSSPTGLGNQPQHF
TRBJ2-1,.,.,TRBV7-9,TGTGCCAGCAGCTTAGAGGACAATGAGCAGTTCTTC,CASSLEDNEQFF
TRBJ2-7,.,.,TRBV10-3,TGTGCCATCAGTGGACCCCAACTCGTTTACGAGCAGTACTTC,CAISGPQLVYEQYF
TRBJ2-1,.,.,TRBV21-1,TGTGCCAGCAGCAAAGAAGCACAGAACTACAATGAGCAGTTCTTC,CASSKEAQNYNEQFF
TRBJ1-3,.,.,TRBV7-6,TGTGCCAGCAGCTTAGAGGTCTTTACAGGGACGGAAGGAAACACCATATATTTT,CASSLEVFTGTEGNTIYF
TRBJ2-5,.,.,TRBV9,TGTGCCAGCAGCAGATCCGACCTGGCAGGAGAGACCCAGTACTTC,CASSRSDLAGETQYF
TRBJ2-3,.,.,TRBV15,TGTGCCACCAGCAGGCAGGGTTACACAGATACGCAGTATTTT,CATSRQGYTDTQYF
TRBJ2-7,once,.,TRBV7-3,TGTGCCAGCAGCGCTTCGGGGGCGGCGCATGTCGAGCAGTACTTC,CASSASGAAHVEQYF
TRBJ2-3,.,TRBD2,TRBV6-6,TGTGCCAGCAGAACCGGGACTAGCCGCCGAGATACGCAGTATTTT,CASRTGTSRRDTQYF
TRBJ1-3,.,.,TRBV6-5,TGTGCCAGCAGAACTCAAGGGGGCTCTGGAAACACCATATATTTT,CASRTQGGSGNTIYF
TRBJ2-7,.,.,TRBV7-9,TGTGCCAGCAGCTCGGGACTTGTCTACGAGGGGCAGTACTTC,CASSSGLVYEGQYF
TRBJ1-3,.,.,TRBV6-6,TGTGCCAGCACCTTGGGACCGGTTGCTGGAAACACCATATATTTT,CASTLGPVAGNTIYF
TRBJ2-1,once,TRBD1,TRBV6-5,TGTGCCAGCAGATACAGGGGGCTACGCGATGAGCAGTTCTTC,CASRYRGLRDEQFF
TRBJ1-1,.,.,TRBV19,TGTGCCAGTAGTATGTCGGGGCAAGTCACTGAAGCTTTCTTT,CASSMSGQVTEAFF
TRBJ2-1,.,.,TRBV5-4,TGTGCCAGCAGCTTGGCGGGACAATCCCCCTCCTACAATGAGCAGTTCTTC,CASSLAGQSPSYNEQFF
TRBJ2-1,.,.,TRBV6-6,TGTGCCAGCAACCCCCAGGGTTACAATGAGCAGTTCTTC,CASNPQGYNEQFF
TRBJ2-2,.,.,TRBV29-1,TGCAGCGTTACTAGAACGAACACCGGGGAGCTGTTTTTT,CSVTRTNTGELFF
TRBJ2-7,.,.,TRBV2,TGTGCCAGCATCCCACAGGCTGGAGTTAACTACGAGCAGTACTTC,CASIPQAGVNYEQYF
TRBJ2-1,.,TRBD1,TRBV9,TGTGCCAGCAGCGTCCTAGCAGGGGGCCAGGATGAGCAGTTCTTC,CASSVLAGGQDEQFF